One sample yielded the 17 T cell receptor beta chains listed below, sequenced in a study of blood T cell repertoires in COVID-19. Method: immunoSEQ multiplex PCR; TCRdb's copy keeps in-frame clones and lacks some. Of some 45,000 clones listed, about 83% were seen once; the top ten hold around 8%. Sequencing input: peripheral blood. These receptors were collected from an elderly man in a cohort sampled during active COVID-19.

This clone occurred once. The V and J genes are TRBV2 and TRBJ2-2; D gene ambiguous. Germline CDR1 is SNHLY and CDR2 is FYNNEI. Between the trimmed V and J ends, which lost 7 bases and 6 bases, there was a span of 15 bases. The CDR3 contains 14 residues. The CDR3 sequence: CASKGLEVAGELFF. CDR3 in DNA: TGTGCCAGCAAAGGTCTCGAGGTCGCCGGGGAGCTGTTTTTT.

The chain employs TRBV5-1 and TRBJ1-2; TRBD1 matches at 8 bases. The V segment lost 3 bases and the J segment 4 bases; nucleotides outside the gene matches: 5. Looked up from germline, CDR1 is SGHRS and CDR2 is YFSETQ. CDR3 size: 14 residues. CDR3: CASSSGQGGYGYTF. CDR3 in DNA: TGCGCCAGCAGCTCTGGACAGGGAGGCTATGGCTACACCTTC. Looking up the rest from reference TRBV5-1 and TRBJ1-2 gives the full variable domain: KAGVTQTPRYLIKTRGQQVTLSCSPISGHRSVSWYQQTPGQGLQFLFEYFSETQRNKGNFPGRFSGRQFSNSRSEMNVSTLELGDSALYLCASSSGQGGYGYTFGSGTRLTVV.

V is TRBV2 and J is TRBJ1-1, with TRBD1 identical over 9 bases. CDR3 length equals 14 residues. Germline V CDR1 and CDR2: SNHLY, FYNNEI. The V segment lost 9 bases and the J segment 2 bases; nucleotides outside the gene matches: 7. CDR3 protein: CASPGTGPNTEAFF. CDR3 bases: TGTGCCAGTCCCGGGACAGGGCCAAACACTGAAGCTTTCTTT.

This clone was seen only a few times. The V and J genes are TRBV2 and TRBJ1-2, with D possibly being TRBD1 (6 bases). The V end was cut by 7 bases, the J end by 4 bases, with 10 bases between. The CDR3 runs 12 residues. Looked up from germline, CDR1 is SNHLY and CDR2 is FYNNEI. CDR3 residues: CASMRGSYGYTF. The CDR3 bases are TGTGCCAGCATGAGGGGGAGCTATGGCTACACCTTC.

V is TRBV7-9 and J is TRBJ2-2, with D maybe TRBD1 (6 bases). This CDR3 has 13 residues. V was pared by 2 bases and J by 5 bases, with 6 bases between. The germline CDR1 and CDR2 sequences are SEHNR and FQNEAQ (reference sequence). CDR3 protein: CASSLQGTGELFF. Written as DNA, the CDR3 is TGTGCCAGCAGCTTACAGGGGACCGGGGAGCTGTTTTTT.

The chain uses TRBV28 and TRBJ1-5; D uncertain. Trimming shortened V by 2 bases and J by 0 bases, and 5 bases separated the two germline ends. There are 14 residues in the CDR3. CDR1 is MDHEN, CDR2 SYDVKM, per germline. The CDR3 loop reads CASSLTDSNQPQHF. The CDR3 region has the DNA TGTGCCAGCAGTTTAACAGATAGCAATCAGCCCCAGCATTTT.

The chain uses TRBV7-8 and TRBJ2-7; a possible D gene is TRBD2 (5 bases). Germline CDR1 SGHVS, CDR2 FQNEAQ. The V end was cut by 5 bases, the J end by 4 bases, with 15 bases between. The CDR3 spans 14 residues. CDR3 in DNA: TGTGCCAGCAGCCAAACCGCGCGGGCGTACGAGCAGTACTTC. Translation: CASSQTARAYEQYF.

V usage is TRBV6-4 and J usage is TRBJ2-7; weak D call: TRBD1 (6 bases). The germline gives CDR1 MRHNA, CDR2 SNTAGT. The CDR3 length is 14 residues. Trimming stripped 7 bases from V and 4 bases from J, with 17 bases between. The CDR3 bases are TGTGCCAGCACCACCCCAGGGGACGATTACGAGCAGTACTTC. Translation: CASTTPGDDYEQYF.

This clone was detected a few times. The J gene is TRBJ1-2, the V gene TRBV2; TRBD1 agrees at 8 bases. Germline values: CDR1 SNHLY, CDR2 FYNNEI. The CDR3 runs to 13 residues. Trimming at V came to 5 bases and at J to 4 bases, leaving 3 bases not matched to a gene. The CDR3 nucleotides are TGTGCCAGCAGTACACAGGGGGGCTATGGCTACACCTTC. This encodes CASSTQGGYGYTF.

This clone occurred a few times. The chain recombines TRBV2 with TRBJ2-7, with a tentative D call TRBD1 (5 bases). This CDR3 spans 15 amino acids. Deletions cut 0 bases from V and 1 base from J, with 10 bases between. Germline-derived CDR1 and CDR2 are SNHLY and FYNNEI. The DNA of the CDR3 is TGTGCCAGCAGTGAAGCTCCTCAGGGATCCTACGAGCAGTACTTC. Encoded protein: CASSEAPQGSYEQYF.

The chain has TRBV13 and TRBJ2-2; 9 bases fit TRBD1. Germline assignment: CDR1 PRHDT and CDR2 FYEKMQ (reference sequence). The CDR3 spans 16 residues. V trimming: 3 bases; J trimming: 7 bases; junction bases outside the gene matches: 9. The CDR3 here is CASSLPGTGSNGELFF. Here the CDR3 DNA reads TGTGCCAGCAGCTTGCCCGGGACAGGGTCAAACGGGGAGCTGTTTTTT.

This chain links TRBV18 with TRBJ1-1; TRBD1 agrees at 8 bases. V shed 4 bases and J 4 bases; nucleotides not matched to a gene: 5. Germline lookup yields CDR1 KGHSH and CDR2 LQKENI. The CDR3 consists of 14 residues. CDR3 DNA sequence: TGTGCCAGCTCACTACAGGACAGGGTCACTGAAGCTTTCTTT. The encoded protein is CASSLQDRVTEAFF.

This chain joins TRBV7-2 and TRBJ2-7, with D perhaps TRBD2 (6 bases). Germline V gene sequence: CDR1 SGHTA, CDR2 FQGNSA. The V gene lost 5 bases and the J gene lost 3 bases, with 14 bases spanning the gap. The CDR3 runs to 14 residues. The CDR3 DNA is TGTGCCAGCAGCCGTAGCGGAACCAACTACGAGCAGTACTTC. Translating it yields CASSRSGTNYEQYF.

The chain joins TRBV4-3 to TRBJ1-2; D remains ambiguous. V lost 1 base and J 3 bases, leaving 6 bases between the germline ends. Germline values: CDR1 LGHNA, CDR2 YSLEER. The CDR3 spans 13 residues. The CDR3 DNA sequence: TGCGCCAGCAGCCAAGGAGGGCACTATGGCTACACCTTC. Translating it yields CASSQGGHYGYTF.

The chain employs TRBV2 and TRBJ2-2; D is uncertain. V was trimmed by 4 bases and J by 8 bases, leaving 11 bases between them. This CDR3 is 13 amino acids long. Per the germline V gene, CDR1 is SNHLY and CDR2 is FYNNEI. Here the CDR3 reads CASSATLQGELFF. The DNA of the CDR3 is TGTGCCAGCAGTGCCACCTTACAGGGGGAGCTGTTTTTT.

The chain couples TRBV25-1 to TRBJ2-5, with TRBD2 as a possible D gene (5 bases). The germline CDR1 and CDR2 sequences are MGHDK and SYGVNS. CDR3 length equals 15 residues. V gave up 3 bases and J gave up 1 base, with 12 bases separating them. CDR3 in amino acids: CASSDQGGLQETQYF. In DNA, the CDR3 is TGTGCCAGCAGTGACCAAGGTGGACTCCAAGAGACCCAGTACTTC.

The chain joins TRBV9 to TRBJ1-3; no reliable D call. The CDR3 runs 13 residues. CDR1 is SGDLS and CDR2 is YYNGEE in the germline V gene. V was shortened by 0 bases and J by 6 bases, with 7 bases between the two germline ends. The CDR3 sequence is CASSVGGANTIYF. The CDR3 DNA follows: TGTGCCAGCAGCGTAGGAGGAGCAAACACCATATATTTT.